This TCR beta chain was sequenced in a study of CD8 T cells in Susac syndrome. Study as a whole: Treatment status at blood draw for the Susac syndrome patients was therapy-naive, corticosteroids, or intravenous immunoglobulin alone.

The CDR3 is 15 residues long. Per germline, CDR1 MNHNY and CDR2 SVGAGI (reference sequence). Unmatched junction bases numbered 9, after V lost 7 bases and J lost 6 bases. It was with random hexamers that 0.5 to 1 ug RNA was reverse transcribed. TCRdb reanalysed the immunoSEQ multiplex PCR reads using MiXCR and keeps one entry per CDR3 protein. This table holds about 140,000 distinct CDR3 sequences, around 93% found once. Sequenced: CD4+ T cells from PBMCs. This sequence originates from a human donor with Susac syndrome. This chain connects TRBV6-6 to TRBJ1-5; TRBD1 aligns across 10 bases. This CDR3 is CASNPSGTGVQPQHF. The CDR3 nucleotides are TGTGCCAGCAACCCTTCCGGGACAGGGGTTCAGCCCCAGCATTTT.